There are a few counts of the clone carrying this TCR beta chain. Its antigen is unidentified. The sample comes from a study of T-cell memory formation after mild COVID-19. Study-wide findings and caveats: What remained unconfirmed was the SARS-CoV-2 specificity of second-wave clones peaking on day 37.

The V gene's germline CDR1 is SGHRS and CDR2 YFSETQ. Deletions cut 3 bases from V and 13 bases from J, with 20 bases between. The CDR3 loop spans 13 amino acids. TCRdb used MiXCR to reprocess the 5' RACE reads, holding one entry per CDR3 protein. The sample has around 220,000 distinct CDR3 sequences, less than 20% seen once. The TCR comes from a man younger than 35 who had mild COVID-19 (a few samples of this study predate the infection). Cell type and time point are not known. This rearrangement joins TRBV5-1 to TRBJ2-7, with TRBD1 as a possible D gene (6 bases). Source material: PBMCs or a T cell subset sorted from them (not recorded which). CDR3 amino acids: CASSSDTDSPLYV. In nucleotides, the CDR3 is TGCGCCAGCAGCTCAGATACGGACAGCCCTCTCTACGTC.